This T cell receptor beta chain originates from a study of blood T cell repertoires in COVID-19. TCRdb's copy holds only in-frame clones and misses some; the assay was immunoSEQ multiplex PCR. The sample holds 150,000 to 200,000 clones; roughly 89% are singletons and the top ten take about 4.7%. Germline-derived CDR1 and CDR2 are SQVTM and ANQGSEA. This CDR3 region has 14 residues. With V trimmed by 3 bases and J by 1 base, 2 bases remained unmatched. Material: peripheral blood. This clonotype was obtained from a human donor in a cohort sampled during active COVID-19. The genes are TRBV29-1 and TRBJ1-2, with 10 bases that match TRBD1. The CDR3 DNA reads as TGCAGCGTTGACCGGGACAGGGGTAACTATGGCTACACCTTC. This gives the protein CSVDRDRGNYGYTF.